The 17 T cell receptor beta chains below all came from one sample that was sequenced in a study of lymphopenia after photon versus proton radiotherapy. Produced via immunoSEQ multiplex PCR; TCRdb's table is partial and in-frame only. The sample holds about 30,000 clones, around nine tenths seen once. This specimen consisted of peripheral blood, obtained from a patient treated with proton-based radiotherapy. The receptors come from a woman in her sixties or seventies with cholangiocarcinoma. Some clones in this sample may be carry-over from other donors' samples.

This chain uses TRBV27 with TRBJ2-7, with 11 bases that match TRBD1. The CDR3 spans 15 residues. V trimming: 5 bases; J trimming: 2 bases; junction bases outside the gene matches: 5. CDR1 and CDR2 (germline): MNHEY, SMNVEV (reference sequence). The CDR3 sequence is CASSRGQGAPYEQYF. The CDR3, as DNA: TGTGCCAGCAGTAGAGGACAGGGGGCCCCCTACGAGCAGTACTTC.

CDR3 coding DNA: TGTGCCAGCAGTTACTCCGGGACTGGCGGATCACCCCTCCACTTT. As protein: CASSYSGTGGSPLHF. The chain carries TRBV6-5 and TRBJ1-6, with D possibly TRBD1 on 5 matching bases. From germline, CDR1 is MNHEY and CDR2 SVGAGI. V was trimmed by 0 bases and J by 10 bases, leaving 13 bases between them. The CDR3 has 15 amino acids.

The V gene is TRBV5-1, the J gene TRBJ1-4; TRBD1 matches 8 bases. V lost 3 bases and J lost 8; bases outside the gene matches: 9. This CDR3 has 15 residues. Germline-derived CDR1 and CDR2 are SGHRS and YFSETQ. CDR3 amino acids: CASSSTTGVSEKLFF. Written as DNA, the CDR3 is TGCGCCAGCAGCTCGACGACAGGGGTTAGCGAAAAACTGTTTTTT.

This clone was seen only a few times. V usage is TRBV11-2 and J usage is TRBJ2-1; TRBD2 matches at 11 bases. CDR1 and CDR2 (germline): SGHAT, FQNNGV. Trimming took 6 bases from V and 5 from J; bases not matched to a gene: 6. CDR3 length equals 15 residues. Here the CDR3 reads CASRLSSGGNNEQFF. The CDR3 DNA sequence: TGTGCCAGCAGGTTATCTAGCGGGGGGAACAATGAGCAGTTCTTC.

The rearrangement links TRBV11-2 to TRBJ2-2; D is unresolved. V shed 1 base and J shed 1 base, with 7 bases lying between them. The CDR3 sequence is 15 residues long. Germline V gives CDR1 SGHAT, CDR2 FQNNGV. The CDR3 loop reads CASSLGARNTGELFF. For the CDR3, the DNA is TGTGCCAGCAGCTTAGGTGCGAGGAACACCGGGGAGCTGTTTTTT.

The table lists this clone with a count of one. J is TRBJ1-5 and V is TRBV7-9; weak D call: TRBD1 (5 bases). Germline values: CDR1 SEHNR, CDR2 FQNEAQ (reference sequence). V was cut by 5 bases and J by 2 bases, with 19 bases left in between. This CDR3 is built from 17 residues. DNA of the CDR3: TGTGCCAGCAGCCTAGGCGCTGGGGGAGCGGGCAATCAGCCCCAGCATTTT. As protein: CASSLGAGGAGNQPQHF.

The table lists this clone with a count of one. V usage is TRBV4-1 and J usage is TRBJ2-7; 9 nucleotides agree with TRBD2. J was trimmed by 2 bases and V by 1 base; bases with no gene match: 6. The germline V gene encodes CDR1 MGHRA and CDR2 YSYEKL. The CDR3 consists of 16 residues. Written as DNA, the CDR3 is TGCGCCAGCAGCCAAGTTGGAGCGGGGGGTCCCTACGAGCAGTACTTC. Its protein is CASSQVGAGGPYEQYF.

This clone has only a few counts. This chain joins TRBV27 and TRBJ1-5; D gene ambiguous. The CDR3 length is 14 residues. Trimming removed 6 bases from V and 1 base from J, with 10 bases in between. The germline V gene has CDR1 MNHEY and CDR2 SMNVEV (reference sequence). The CDR3 here is CASRMGQSNQPQHF. The DNA of the CDR3 is TGTGCCAGCAGAATGGGCCAGAGCAATCAGCCCCAGCATTTT.

This chain uses TRBV10-2 with TRBJ1-3; 9 bases match TRBD1. The CDR3 sequence is 15 residues long. CDR1 is WSHSY and CDR2 is SAAADI in the germline V gene. The ends lost 10 bases at V and 0 bases at J; junction bases unmatched: 7. The CDR3 nucleotides read TGCGCCACTTCAACAGGGGGCCACTCTGGAAACACCATATATTTT. It specifies CATSTGGHSGNTIYF.

The chain links TRBV5-1 to TRBJ2-7; TRBD1 aligns across 9 bases. V lost 3 bases to trimming and J lost 3 bases; unmatched junction nucleotides: 10. Germline V lookup: CDR1 SGHRS, CDR2 YFSETQ. The CDR3 spans 16 residues. CDR3 loop: CASSWKWTGEGYEQYF. Written as DNA, the CDR3 is TGCGCCAGCAGCTGGAAGTGGACAGGGGAAGGCTACGAGCAGTACTTC.

This clone is a singleton in its sample. The V call is TRBV7-9, the J call TRBJ1-3, with D maybe TRBD1 (5 bases). Germline CDR1 reads SEHNR; CDR2 reads FQNEAQ (reference sequence). CDR3 size: 14 residues. Trimming shortened V by 2 bases and J by 4 bases, and 9 bases separated the two germline ends. The CDR3 loop reads CASSLNTGGNTIYF. The CDR3 DNA reads TGTGCCAGCAGCTTAAACACAGGAGGAAACACCATATATTTT. The full variable domain, completed using reference TRBV7-9 and TRBJ1-3, is DTGVSQNPRHKITKRGQNVTFRCDPISEHNRLYWYRQTLGQGPEFLTYFQNEAQLEKSRLLSDRFSAERPKGSFSTLEIQRTEQGDSAMYLCASSLNTGGNTIYFGEGSWLTVV.

The chain employs TRBV15 and TRBJ1-4, with a possible D match to TRBD1 (6 bases). The CDR3 is 16 residues long. Trimming cost V 3 bases and J 3 bases, with 14 bases left between them. Germline CDR1 LNHNV, CDR2 YYDKDF (reference sequence). In DNA form, the CDR3 reads TGTGCCACCAGCAGGGGGGCTTTTGGAGCTAATGAAAAACTGTTTTTT. Its translation is CATSRGAFGANEKLFF.

J is TRBJ1-1 and V is TRBV5-4; 11 bases line up with TRBD1. With 3 bases clipped from V and 4 bases from J, the junction kept 2 bases outside the gene matches. Germline lookup yields CDR1 SGHNT and CDR2 YYREEE (reference sequence). CDR3 length: 14 amino acids. CDR3 DNA: TGTGCCAGCAGCTCGGGACAGGGGGGCACTGAAGCTTTCTTT. Protein sequence: CASSSGQGGTEAFF.

Of note for this clone: This specimen includes other DNA sequences encoding the same CDR3. The chain is built from TRBV19 and TRBJ1-2; 7 bases match TRBD1. This CDR3 comprises 12 residues. The germline V gene encodes CDR1 LNHDA and CDR2 SQIVND (reference sequence). Unmatched junction bases numbered 1, after V lost 4 bases and J lost 5 bases. The CDR3, as DNA: TGTGCCAGTAGTACAGGGGGGTATGGCTACACCTTC. This translates into CASSTGGYGYTF.

This chain uses TRBV10-2 with TRBJ1-5; D is unresolved. Germline V gene data show CDR1 as WSHSY and CDR2 as SAAADI. The CDR3 is 13 amino acids. Trimming cost V 2 bases and J 9 bases, with 11 bases left between them. CDR3: CASSERRIGPQHF. The CDR3 DNA follows: TGCGCCAGCAGTGAGCGGCGGATAGGGCCCCAGCATTTT.

The chain couples TRBV10-3 to TRBJ2-7, with 7 positions matching TRBD1. CDR1 and CDR2 (germline): ENHRY, SYGVKD. V shed 2 bases, J shed 4 bases, and the junction held 11 bases outside the gene matches. The CDR3 covers 16 residues. CDR3 DNA: TGTGCCATCAGTGAGGGGGGCAGGGGGACCGAGTACGAGCAGTACTTC. Translating it yields CAISEGGRGTEYEQYF.

This sequence joins TRBV6-5 and TRBJ1-2; D ambiguous. V lost 2 bases and J lost 1, with 5 bases in between. The germline V gene encodes CDR1 MNHEY and CDR2 SVGAGI. This CDR3 has 13 amino acids. The CDR3 bases are TGTGCCAGCAGTTACGTAAATAACTATGGCTACACCTTC. Amino acid sequence: CASSYVNNYGYTF.